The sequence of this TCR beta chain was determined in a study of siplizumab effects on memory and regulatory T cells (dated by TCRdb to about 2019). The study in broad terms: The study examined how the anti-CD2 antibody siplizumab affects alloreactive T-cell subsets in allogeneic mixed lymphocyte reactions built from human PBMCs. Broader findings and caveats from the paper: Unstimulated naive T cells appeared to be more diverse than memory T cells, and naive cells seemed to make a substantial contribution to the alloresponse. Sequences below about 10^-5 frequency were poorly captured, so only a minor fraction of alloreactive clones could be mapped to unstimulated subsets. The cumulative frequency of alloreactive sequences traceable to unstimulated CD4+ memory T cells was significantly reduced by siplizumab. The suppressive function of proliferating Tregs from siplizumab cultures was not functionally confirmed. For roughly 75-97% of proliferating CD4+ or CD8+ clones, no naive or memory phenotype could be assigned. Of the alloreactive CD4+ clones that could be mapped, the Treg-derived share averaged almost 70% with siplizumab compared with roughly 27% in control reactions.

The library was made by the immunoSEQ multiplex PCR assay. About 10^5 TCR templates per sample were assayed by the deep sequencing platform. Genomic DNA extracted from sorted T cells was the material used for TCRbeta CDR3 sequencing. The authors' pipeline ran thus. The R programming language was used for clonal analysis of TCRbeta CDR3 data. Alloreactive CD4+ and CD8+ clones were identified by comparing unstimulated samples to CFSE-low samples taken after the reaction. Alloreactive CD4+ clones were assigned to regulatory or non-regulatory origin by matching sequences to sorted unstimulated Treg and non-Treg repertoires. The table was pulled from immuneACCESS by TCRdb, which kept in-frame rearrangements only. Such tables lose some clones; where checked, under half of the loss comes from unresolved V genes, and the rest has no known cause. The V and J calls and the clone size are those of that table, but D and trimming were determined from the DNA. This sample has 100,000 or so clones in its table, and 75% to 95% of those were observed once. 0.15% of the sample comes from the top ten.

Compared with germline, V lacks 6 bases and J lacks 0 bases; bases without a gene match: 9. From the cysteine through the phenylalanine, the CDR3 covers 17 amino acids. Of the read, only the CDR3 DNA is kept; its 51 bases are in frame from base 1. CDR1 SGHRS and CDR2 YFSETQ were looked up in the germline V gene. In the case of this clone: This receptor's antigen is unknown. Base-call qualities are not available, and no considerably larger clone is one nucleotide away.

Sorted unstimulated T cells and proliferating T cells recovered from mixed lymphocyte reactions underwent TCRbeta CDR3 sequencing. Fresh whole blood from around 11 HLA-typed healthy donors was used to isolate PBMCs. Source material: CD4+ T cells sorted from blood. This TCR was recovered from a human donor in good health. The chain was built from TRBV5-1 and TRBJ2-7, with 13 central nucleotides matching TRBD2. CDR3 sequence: CASNPGLAGPLSYEQYF. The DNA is TGCGCCAGCAATCCGGGACTAGCGGGGCCTCTCTCCTACGAGCAGTACTTC.